The 9 T cell receptor beta chains listed next were all sequenced from one sample in a study of OX40 agonist ivuxolimab in advanced cancers. Produced via immunoSEQ multiplex PCR; TCRdb's table is partial and in-frame only. The data hold tens of thousands of clones, with nearly 90% observed a single time. The specimen comprised CD4+ or CD8+ T cells sorted from blood, sampled in a trial of the OX40 agonist ivuxolimab. Receptors originate from an adult with an advanced solid tumor such as melanoma, head and neck, liver or kidney cancer.

The rearrangement uses TRBV5-1 and TRBJ2-7, with D possibly TRBD1 on 5 matching bases. The CDR3 has 12 residues. V lost 5 bases and J 3 bases, leaving 9 bases between the germline ends. From germline, CDR1 is SGHRS and CDR2 YFSETQ. The CDR3 region is CASRQANYEQYF. DNA for the CDR3: TGCGCCAGCAGACAGGCCAACTACGAGCAGTACTTC.

The chain combines TRBV5-6 with TRBJ1-4; D is undetermined. CDR3 size: 14 residues. Trimming shortened V by 0 bases and J by 7 bases, and 10 bases separated the two germline ends. Germline V CDR1 and CDR2: SGHDT, YYEEEE. The DNA of the CDR3 is TGTGCCAGCAGCTTGGCCCGGCCGCGTGAAAAACTGTTTTTT. This translates into CASSLARPREKLFF.

This clone showed up just once. The rearrangement uses TRBV6-5 and TRBJ1-1, with D possibly matching TRBD1 (5 bases). CDR3 length: 15 amino acids. In germline, CDR1 is MNHEY, CDR2 SVGAGI. The ends were cut back, 8 bases at V and 3 bases at J, with 19 bases in the middle. The DNA of the CDR3 is TGTGCCAGCCGCCAAAATGGGGGAGATTACACTGAAGCTTTCTTT. Its translation is CASRQNGGDYTEAFF.

V gene TRBV5-6 combines with J gene TRBJ2-7; D might be TRBD2 (6 bases). The CDR3 is made up of 14 amino acids. The V and J ends lost 5 bases and 3 bases respectively, with 15 bases between them. From germline, CDR1 is SGHDT and CDR2 YYEEEE. CDR3: CASRWQGGYYEQYF. The DNA of the CDR3 is TGTGCCAGCAGGTGGCAGGGAGGATACTACGAGCAGTACTTC. Full variable domain (missing parts from reference TRBV5-6 and TRBJ2-7): DAGVTQSPTHLIKTRGQQVTLRCSPKSGHDTVSWYQQALGQGPQFIFQYYEEEERQRGNFPDRFSGHQFPNYSSELNVNALLLGDSALYLCASRWQGGYYEQYFGPGTRLTVT.

This chain links TRBV5-1 with TRBJ2-1, with D unresolved. Trimming cost V 1 base and J 3 bases, with 11 bases left between them. Germline V CDR1 and CDR2: SGHRS, YFSETQ. The CDR3 totals 15 residues. CDR3 sequence: CASSLSLVGYNEQFF. CDR3 bases: TGCGCCAGCAGCTTGTCCCTAGTAGGCTACAATGAGCAGTTCTTC.

This chain uses TRBV7-6 with TRBJ1-1; TRBD1 agrees at 7 bases. J was trimmed by 4 bases and V by 5 bases; bases with no gene match: 4. The CDR3 is 13 amino acids. The germline V gene encodes CDR1 SGHVS and CDR2 FNYEAQ. This chain's CDR3 is CASSLQGSTEAFF. CDR3 sequence (DNA): TGTGCCAGCAGCCTACAGGGGAGCACTGAAGCTTTCTTT.

This clone has just one count. J is TRBJ2-7 and V is TRBV28; D gene ambiguous. The CDR3 loop spans 16 amino acids. V was clipped by 7 bases and J by 7 bases, with 26 bases between them. The germline V gene encodes CDR1 MDHEN and CDR2 SYDVKM. The CDR3 region is CASNSYALGPPREQYF. CDR3 DNA sequence: TGTGCCAGCAACTCTTACGCCCTCGGACCCCCGAGGGAGCAGTACTTC.

CDR3 residues: CASRPGQGFTEAFF. The CDR3 DNA is TGTGCCAGCAGACCGGGACAGGGTTTCACTGAAGCTTTCTTT. The chain carries TRBV2 and TRBJ1-1, with TRBD1 matching over 9 bases. Looked up from germline, CDR1 is SNHLY and CDR2 is FYNNEI. The CDR3 has 14 amino acids. With V trimmed by 6 bases and J by 4 bases, 6 bases remained unmatched.

This chain joins TRBV29-1 and TRBJ1-1; unclear D gene. Germline assignment: CDR1 SQVTM and CDR2 ANQGSEA. This CDR3 region has 14 residues. V was clipped by 7 bases and J by 1 base, with 16 bases between them. CDR3 sequence: CSALLGLGNTEAFF. CDR3 sequence (DNA): TGCAGCGCGCTTTTGGGGTTGGGGAACACTGAAGCTTTCTTT.